Each of the 8 T cell receptor beta chains below was sequenced from the same sample in a study of shared clonotypes between healthy human individuals. Assay used: immunoSEQ multiplex PCR; TCRdb lists only in-frame clones, some missing. Here the sample spans about 2.3 million clones, about nine tenths being singletons. Sequencing was done on a sample of naive CD4+ T cells from PBMCs. Subset here: CD45RA+ positively selected. The receptors here all came from a man aged 18 to 29 in good health. Some clones in this sample may be carry-over from other donors' samples.

The DNA for the CDR3 is TGTGCCAGCAGCTTAGGACCCAGGGAGTTGTTTTTT. Amino acids: CASSLGPRELFF. The chain links TRBV7-9 to TRBJ1-4; maybe TRBD1 (5 bases). The V end was cut by 1 base, the J end by 15 bases, with 12 bases between. Germline CDR1 and CDR2: SEHNR and FQNEAQ (reference sequence). CDR3 size: 12 residues.

The chain has TRBV9 and TRBJ2-3; TRBD2 might be the D (7 bases). Trimming removed 5 bases from V and 5 bases from J, with 21 bases in between. This CDR3 is built from 16 residues. CDR1 and CDR2 (germline): SGDLS, YYNGEE. The CDR3 protein is CASSAPGGGGQDTQYF. CDR3 DNA: TGTGCCAGCAGTGCCCCCGGGGGAGGGGGACAAGATACGCAGTATTTT.

Regarding this clone: Other DNA sequences of this sample code for an identical CDR3. The chain has TRBV18 and TRBJ1-5; D unresolved. The CDR3 is made up of 13 amino acids. Germline-derived CDR1 and CDR2 are KGHSH and LQKENI. V lost 1 base to trimming and J lost 1 base, with 2 bases between them. CDR3: CASSPQSNQPQHF. CDR3 coding DNA: TGTGCCAGCTCACCACAAAGCAATCAGCCCCAGCATTTT.

CDR3 sequence reads: CASSPPSGHTYEQYF. CDR3 bases: TGTGCCAGCAGCCCCCCTAGCGGACATACCTACGAGCAGTACTTC. The chain recombines TRBV4-2 with TRBJ2-7; 7 bases map to TRBD2. V lost 4 bases and J lost 2; bases outside the gene matches: 8. This CDR3 region has 15 residues. From germline, CDR1 is LGHNA and CDR2 YNFKEQ.

The chain has TRBV19 and TRBJ2-7, with TRBD1 identical over 10 bases. V shed 10 bases and J 5 bases; nucleotides not matched to a gene: 8. This CDR3 contains 13 residues. In germline, CDR1 is LNHDA, CDR2 SQIVND (reference sequence). The CDR3 loop is CATRDRGLDEQYF. In DNA, the CDR3 is TGTGCCACCAGAGACAGGGGGCTGGACGAGCAGTACTTC.

The chain uses TRBV9 and TRBJ2-1; no firm D call. The CDR3 runs 14 residues. V lost 9 bases to trimming and J lost 8 bases, with 21 bases between them. Germline V gives CDR1 SGDLS, CDR2 YYNGEE. The CDR3 region has the DNA TGTGCCACCTCCGTTCCGTCCCATCGGTATGAGCAGTTCTTC. This gives the protein CATSVPSHRYEQFF.

The J gene is TRBJ1-5, the V gene TRBV30; D is perhaps TRBD1 (6 bases). The CDR3 is made up of 13 amino acids. Between the trimmed V and J ends, which lost 5 bases and 6 bases, there was a span of 14 bases. Germline V CDR1 and CDR2: GTSNPN, SVGIG (reference sequence). The CDR3 DNA follows: TGTGCCTGGGCTACAGGGCGCAGTCAGCCCCAGCATTTT. This gives the protein CAWATGRSQPQHF.

V usage is TRBV5-1 and J usage is TRBJ1-1; a possible D gene is TRBD1 (6 bases). There are 15 residues in the CDR3. V was trimmed by 4 bases and J by 1 base, leaving 14 bases between them. Germline V lookup: CDR1 SGHRS, CDR2 YFSETQ. CDR3 sequence (DNA): TGCGCCAGCAGCCCGAGGACAGTTAAGAACACTGAAGCTTTCTTT. Its protein is CASSPRTVKNTEAFF. The complete variable domain, with remaining parts taken from reference TRBV5-1 and TRBJ1-1, reads KAGVTQTPRYLIKTRGQQVTLSCSPISGHRSVSWYQQTPGQGLQFLFEYFSETQRNKGNFPGRFSGRQFSNSRSEMNVSTLELGDSALYLCASSPRTVKNTEAFFGQGTRLTVV.